These T cell receptor beta chains were read from a single sample in a study of blood T cell repertoires in COVID-19. Using immunoSEQ multiplex PCR, the repertoire was profiled, and TCRdb retains in-frame clones only, with some absent. The sample includes 380,000 or so clones, around 87% of them seen just once. The sequenced sample consisted of PBMCs or T cells enriched from blood (not recorded which). The receptors were sampled from a man between 25 and 39 years old who had recovered from COVID-19. The CDR3 runs from the conserved cysteine through the conserved F or W. A D gene is named only where the DNA matches it firmly. Expanded clones get a size class; other rows say once, few or many, or leave the size out.

>NA|TRBV7-9|TRBD1|TRBJ1-1
TGTGCCAGCAGCTTAGGGGCCGGGACAGGGGGGAACACTGAAGCTTTCTTT
CASSLGAGTGGNTEAFF
>NA|TRBV13|TRBD2|TRBJ2-1
TGTGCCAGCAGCGCCCTAGCGGGGGGCTACAATGAGCAGTTCTTC
CASSALAGGYNEQFF
>NA|TRBV11-3|TRBD2|TRBJ2-1
TGTGCCAGCAGCTCCCCAAGCGGGGGCGACTCCTACAATGAGCAGTTCTTC
CASSSPSGGDSYNEQFF
>once|TRBV3-1/TRBV3-2|NA|TRBJ2-7
TGTGCCAGCAGCCAAGATCTGTCGGGCAGGGTCCTCTACGAGCAGTACTTC
CASSQDLSGRVLYEQYF
>NA|TRBV6-2/TRBV6-3|TRBD2|TRBJ2-2
TGTGCCAGCAGCCTCGGACTAGCGGAGATCGGGGAGCTGTTTTTT
CASSLGLAEIGELFF
>NA|TRBV19|NA|TRBJ1-5
TGTGCCAGTAGTACAAGGACAGTACATAGCAATCAGCCCCAGCATTTT
CASSTRTVHSNQPQHF
>NA|TRBV19|NA|TRBJ1-1
TGTGCCAGTAGTAGAGGCCCGGAGATGAACACTGAAGCTTTCTTT
CASSRGPEMNTEAFF
>once|TRBV5-1|NA|TRBJ2-3
TGCGCCAGCAGCTCGGGACTCCCCACAGATACGCAGTATTTT
CASSSGLPTDTQYF
>NA|TRBV12-3/TRBV12-4|NA|TRBJ2-1
TGTGCCAGCAGTTTAGCGGAGCTCTCTGAGCAGTTCTTC
CASSLAELSEQFF
>NA|TRBV6-5|TRBD1|TRBJ2-7
TGTGCCAGCAGTTACTCGAAGACAGGGTCGACCTACGAGCAGTACTTC
CASSYSKTGSTYEQYF
>NA|TRBV7-2|NA|TRBJ2-7
TGTGCCAGCAGCTTGGGTCCCGTAGGGGGCGAGCAGTACTTC
CASSLGPVGGEQYF
>NA|TRBV29-1|TRBD1|TRBJ1-1
TGCAGCGTCGGACAGGGCGAGAACACTGAAGCTTTCTTT
CSVGQGENTEAFF
>NA|TRBV19|TRBD1|TRBJ2-2
TGTGCCAGTAGCACGACAGGGTTTTTTTATCGGGCCGAAAACACCGGGGAGCTGTTTTTT
CASSTTGFFYRAENTGELFF
>NA|TRBV4-3|NA|TRBJ1-2
TGCGCCAGCAGCCAAGGGCCCGCGGGCAAAGGGAGCGGCTACACCTTC
CASSQGPAGKGSGYTF
>NA|TRBV7-9|NA|TRBJ1-2
TGTGCCAGCGCGGGACCGAACTATGGCTACACCTTC
CASAGPNYGYTF
>NA|TRBV30|NA|TRBJ2-5
TGTGCCTGGAGTAGCGGCGCTTATGGGACCCAGTACTTC
CAWSSGAYGTQYF
>NA|TRBV11-2|TRBD1|TRBJ1-5
TGTGCCAGCAGCTTAGATGGGACAGCAGGACAGCCCCAGCATTTT
CASSLDGTAGQPQHF
>NA|TRBV2|NA|TRBJ1-2
TGTGCCAGCAGTGGATTAGGGGGTTCTGGCTACACCTTC
CASSGLGGSGYTF
>few|TRBV4-3|TRBD1|TRBJ1-2
TGCGCCAGCAGCCAAGTAATTGACAGGGGCCGGTCTAACTATGGCTACACCTTC
CASSQVIDRGRSNYGYTF
>NA|TRBV5-1|TRBD1|TRBJ1-2
TGCGCCAGCAGCTTGGACAGGGGGAACTATGGCTACACCTTC
CASSLDRGNYGYTF
>once|TRBV15|NA|TRBJ1-3
TGTGCCACCAGTCCCGAGTGGTCTGGAAACACCATATATTTT
CATSPEWSGNTIYF
>NA|TRBV4-1|NA|TRBJ1-2
TGCGCCAGCAGCCAAGGCTATCAGGGATCGGGTGGCTACACCTTC
CASSQGYQGSGGYTF
>once|TRBV7-2|NA|TRBJ2-7
TGTGCCAGCAGCTTAAATCTACTCCCCTACGAGCAGTACTTC
CASSLNLLPYEQYF
>NA|TRBV5-1|NA|TRBJ1-2
TGCGCCAGCAGCTTGGAATCGGCAGGGTATGGCTACACCTTC
CASSLESAGYGYTF
>NA|TRBV7-4|NA|TRBJ2-1
TGTGCCAGCAGCTTAGCGGCCAGGGGAGACTCCTACAATGAGCAGTTCTTC
CASSLAARGDSYNEQFF
>NA|TRBV2|TRBD2|TRBJ2-1
TGTGCCAGCCCGGGACTAGCGGGGGGGAATGAGCAGTTCTTC
CASPGLAGGNEQFF
>NA|TRBV6-5|NA|TRBJ1-6
TGTGCCAGCACTCCTGAGGGAGGGGTGAATTCACCCCTCCACTTT
CASTPEGGVNSPLHF
>NA|TRBV5-4|TRBD2|TRBJ2-1
TGTGCCAGCAGCCCAATGAGCGGGGGGGCCAATGAGCAGTTCTTC
CASSPMSGGANEQFF
>NA|TRBV9|NA|TRBJ2-1
TGTGCCAGCAGCGTCTCCTCCTCCTACAATGAGCAGTTCTTC
CASSVSSSYNEQFF
>few|TRBV28|NA|TRBJ1-4
TGTGCCAGCAGTCCGGGGGGTGGGGCGCAGGGAACTAATGAAAAACTGTTTTTT
CASSPGGGAQGTNEKLFF
>NA|TRBV7-2|TRBD1|TRBJ1-6
TGTGCCAGCAGATGGACAGGGGAGCGTTCACCCCTCCACTTT
CASRWTGERSPLHF
>NA|TRBV3-1/TRBV3-2|TRBD1|TRBJ1-2
TGTGCCAGCAGCCAAGGACCCTCCCCCGGGGACAGGCGTACCTTC
CASSQGPSPGDRRTF
>NA|TRBV7-5|NA|TRBJ2-1
TGTGCCAGAAGCTTACGGGGGGGCCTCCCCTACAATGAGCAGTTCTTC
CARSLRGGLPYNEQFF
>NA|TRBV20-1|NA|TRBJ2-7
TGCAGTGCGGAGGGAGGCTACGAGCAGTACTTC
CSAEGGYEQYF
>few|TRBV18|NA|TRBJ2-2
TGTGCCAGCTCACCACCTAATAGTGGCACCGGGGAGCTGTTTTTT
CASSPPNSGTGELFF
>NA|TRBV5-1|TRBD1|TRBJ2-6
TGCGCCAGCAGCTTGTGGACAGGGTTGTCTGGGGCCAACGTCCTGACTTTC
CASSLWTGLSGANVLTF
>NA|TRBV9|TRBD1|TRBJ1-1
TGTGCCAGCAGCGTTTCAGGGGGACGCACTGAAGCTTTCTTT
CASSVSGGRTEAFF
>NA|TRBV7-6|NA|TRBJ1-1
TGTGCCAGCAGCTTAGGGGAGGGGAACACTGAAGCTTTCTTT
CASSLGEGNTEAFF
>NA|TRBV5-1|NA|TRBJ2-7
TGCGCCAGCAGCTCGTCCTACGAGCAGTACTTC
CASSSSYEQYF
>NA|TRBV11-3|TRBD1|TRBJ2-1
TGTGCCAGCAGCTCGGGACAGGGAGGTTACAATGAGCAGTTCTTC
CASSSGQGGYNEQFF
>NA|TRBV10-3|NA|TRBJ1-2
TGTGCCATCAGTGAGGAGGGAGTCTATGGCTACACCTTC
CAISEEGVYGYTF
>NA|TRBV7-9|TRBD1|TRBJ2-4
TGTGCCAGCAGCTCAGGGACAGGGACCAAAAACATTCAGTACTTC
CASSSGTGTKNIQYF
>NA|TRBV5-4|NA|TRBJ1-2
TGTGCCAGCAGCTTGGGGTCTCAGTCCGCAGGTGGCTACACCTTC
CASSLGSQSAGGYTF
>NA|TRBV19|NA|TRBJ1-1
TGTGCCAGTAGTACCCCAGGGAACACTGAAGCTTTCTTT
CASSTPGNTEAFF
>few|TRBV4-2|NA|TRBJ1-1
TGTGCCAGCAGCCAAGATCGGGGGAACACTGAAGCTTTCTTT
CASSQDRGNTEAFF
>NA|TRBV6-2/TRBV6-3|NA|TRBJ2-5
TGTGCCAGCAGTTACTCGATAGTAGAGACCCAGTACTTC
CASSYSIVETQYF
>NA|TRBV5-1|NA|TRBJ1-2
TGCGCCAGCAGCTTGGAAGTAAAGGGGTCAGCTAACTATGGCTACACCTTC
CASSLEVKGSANYGYTF
>NA|TRBV6-5|TRBD2|TRBJ2-3
TGTGCCAGCAGCACTTCCGGGACTAGCCCCAATACGCAGTATTTT
CASSTSGTSPNTQYF
>NA|TRBV5-5|TRBD1|TRBJ2-7
TGTGCCAGCAGCCTGGACAGGGGAATGGACGAGCAGTACTTC
CASSLDRGMDEQYF
>NA|TRBV7-8|NA|TRBJ1-2
TGTGCCAGCAGTCATAGTACTAACTATGGCTACACCTTC
CASSHSTNYGYTF
>NA|TRBV5-1|NA|TRBJ1-1
TGCGCCAGCAGCTTAACCGGGACACCCTATGAAGCTTTCTTT
CASSLTGTPYEAFF
>NA|TRBV5-5|NA|TRBJ1-1
TGTGCCACCGAAAGGGTGGGCGGACATTTGAACACTGAAGCTTTCTTT
CATERVGGHLNTEAFF
>NA|TRBV10-3|NA|TRBJ1-6
TGTGCCATCAGTGATCAGAACGCCATCACTTCACCCCTCCACTTT
CAISDQNAITSPLHF
>NA|TRBV5-1|TRBD2|TRBJ2-3
TGCGCCAGCAGGGAGAGGGGACTAGCGGATTTTACGCAGTATTTT
CASRERGLADFTQYF